This T cell receptor beta chain derives from a study of cytomegalovirus exposure and HLA in healthy donors. Study observations and caveats: In vitro assays verified that a few CMV-associated chains recognized CMV antigens specifically. Subsequent analysis found a tendency for first-cohort TCR clusters to co-occur within the 100 to 150 validation repertoires.

In germline, CDR1 is MRHNA, CDR2 SNTAGT. Deletions cut 5 bases from V and 3 bases from J, with 10 bases between. The CDR3 loop spans 14 amino acids. The data were produced by immunoSEQ multiplex PCR, yet TCRdb's version contains in-frame clones alone and is incomplete. The data hold 80,000 to 100,000 clones, with roughly nine tenths observed a single time. This clone came up a few times. What it binds is not known. The chain is built from TRBV6-4 and TRBJ2-2; D possibly corresponds to TRBD2 (6 bases). This clonotype originated in a man aged 18 to 30 in good health and CMV-seropositive. The sequenced material came from PBMCs. The CDR3 sequence is CASSPGLDTGELFF. The CDR3, as DNA: TGTGCCAGCAGTCCGGGACTTGACACCGGGGAGCTGTTTTTT.